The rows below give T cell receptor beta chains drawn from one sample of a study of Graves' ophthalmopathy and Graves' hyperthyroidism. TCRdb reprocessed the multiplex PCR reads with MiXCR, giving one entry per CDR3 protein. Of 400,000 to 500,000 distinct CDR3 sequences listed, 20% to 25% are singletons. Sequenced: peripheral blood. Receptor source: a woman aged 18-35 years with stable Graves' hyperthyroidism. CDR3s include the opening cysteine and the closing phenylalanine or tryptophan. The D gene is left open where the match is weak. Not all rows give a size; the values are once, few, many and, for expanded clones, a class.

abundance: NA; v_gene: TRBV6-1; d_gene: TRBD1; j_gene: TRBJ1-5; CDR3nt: TGTGCCAGCAGTGATTTATGGGGGACAGGGCAGCCCCAGCATTTT; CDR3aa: CASSDLWGTGQPQHF
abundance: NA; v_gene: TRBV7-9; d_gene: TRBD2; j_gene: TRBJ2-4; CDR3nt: TGTGCCAGCAGCTTGGGACTAGCGGGAGCGGTTCAGTACTTC; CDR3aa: CASSLGLAGAVQYF
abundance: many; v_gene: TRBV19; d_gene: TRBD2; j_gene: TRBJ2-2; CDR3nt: TGTGCCAGTACTCGACTAGCGGTGAACACCGGGGAGCTGTTTTTT; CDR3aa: CASTRLAVNTGELFF
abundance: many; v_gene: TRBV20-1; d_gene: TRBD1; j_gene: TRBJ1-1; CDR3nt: TGCAGTGCTAGACCCGGGACAGGGGCACTAGGAGCTTTCTTT; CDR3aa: CSARPGTGALGAFF
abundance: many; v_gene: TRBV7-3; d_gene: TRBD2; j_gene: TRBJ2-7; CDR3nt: TGTACCAGCAGCTTACTAGCGGGAGGAACCTACGAGCAGTACTTC; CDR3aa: CTSSLLAGGTYEQYF
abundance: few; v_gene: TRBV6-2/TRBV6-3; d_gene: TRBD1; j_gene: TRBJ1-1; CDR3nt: TGTGCCAGCAGTCGCAACCGCCGGACAGGGAAAGGCACTGAAGCTTTCTTT; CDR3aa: CASSRNRRTGKGTEAFF
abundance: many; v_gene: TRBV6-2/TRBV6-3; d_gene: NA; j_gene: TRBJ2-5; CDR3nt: TGTGCCAGCAGCGCACTAGAGGGAGAGACCCAGTACTTC; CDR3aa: CASSALEGETQYF
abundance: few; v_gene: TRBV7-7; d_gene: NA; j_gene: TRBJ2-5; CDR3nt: TGTGCTAGCAGCCTAGGGGGAGGGGAGCAAGAGACCCAGTACTTC; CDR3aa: CASSLGGGEQETQYF
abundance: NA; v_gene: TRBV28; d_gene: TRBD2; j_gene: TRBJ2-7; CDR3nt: TGTACCAGCAGTTTAGGGCTAGCGGGAGGATACGAGCAGTACTTC; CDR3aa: CTSSLGLAGGYEQYF
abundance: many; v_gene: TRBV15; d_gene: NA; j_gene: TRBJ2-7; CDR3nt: TGTGCCACCAGCGCAACGGACTACTTCCCCGAGCAGTACTTC; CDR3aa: CATSATDYFPEQYF
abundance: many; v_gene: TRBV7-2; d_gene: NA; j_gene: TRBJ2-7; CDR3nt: TGTGCCAGCAGCTCACTCCCTATGGTGGGGGTCTCGGGTCACGAGCAGTACTTC; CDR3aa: CASSSLPMVGVSGHEQYF
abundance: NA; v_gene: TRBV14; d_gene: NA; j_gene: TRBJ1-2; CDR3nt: TGTGCCAGCAGCCACAGGGTGTCTAGTGGCTACACCTTC; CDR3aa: CASSHRVSSGYTF
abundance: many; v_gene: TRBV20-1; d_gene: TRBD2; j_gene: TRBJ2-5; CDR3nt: TGCAGTGCTAGAAGACTAGCGGGGGTATCCGGATTCGGGGAGACCCAGTACTTC; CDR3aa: CSARRLAGVSGFGETQYF
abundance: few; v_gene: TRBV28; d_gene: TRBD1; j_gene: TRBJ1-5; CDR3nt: TGTGCCAGCAGGACCGGGACAGGGGGCAATCAGCCCCAGCATTTT; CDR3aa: CASRTGTGGNQPQHF
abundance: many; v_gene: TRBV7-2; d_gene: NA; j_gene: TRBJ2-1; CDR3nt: TGTGCCAGCAGCCCCCTAGGGGGAATCTACAATGAGCAGTTCTTC; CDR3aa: CASSPLGGIYNEQFF
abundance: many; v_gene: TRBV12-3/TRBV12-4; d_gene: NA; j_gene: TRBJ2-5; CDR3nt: TGTGCCAGCAGTTTTAGACCGGAGGAAGAGACCCAGTACTTC; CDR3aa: CASSFRPEEETQYF
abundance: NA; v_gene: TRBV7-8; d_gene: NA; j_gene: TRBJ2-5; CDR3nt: TGTGCCAGCAGCTTGGAAAATTTTGAGCAAGAGACCCAGTACTTC; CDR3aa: CASSLENFEQETQYF
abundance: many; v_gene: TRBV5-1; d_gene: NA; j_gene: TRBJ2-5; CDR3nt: TGCGCCAGCAGCAAAGGGGGGCAAGAGACCCAGTACTTC; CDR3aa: CASSKGGQETQYF
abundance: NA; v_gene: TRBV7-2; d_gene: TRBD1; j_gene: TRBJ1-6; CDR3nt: TGTGCCAGCAGCTTAGGAAGAACCGGGACAGGGCATTCACCCCTCCACTTT; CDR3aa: CASSLGRTGTGHSPLHF
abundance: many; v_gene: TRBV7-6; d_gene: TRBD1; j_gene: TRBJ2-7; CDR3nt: TGTGCCAGCAGCAGGGGACAGGGAAACGAGCAGTACTTC; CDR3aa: CASSRGQGNEQYF
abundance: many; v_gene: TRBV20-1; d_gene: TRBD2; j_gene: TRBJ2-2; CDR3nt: TGCAGTGCTAGGGAAGAACAGGGACTAGCGGCAATTAGGAACACCGGGGAGCTGTTTTTT; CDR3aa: CSAREEQGLAAIRNTGELFF
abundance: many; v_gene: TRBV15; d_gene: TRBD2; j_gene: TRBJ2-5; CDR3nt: TGTGCCACCAGCCGGGGACTAGCGGGAGGAGAGACCCAGTACTTC; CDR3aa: CATSRGLAGGETQYF
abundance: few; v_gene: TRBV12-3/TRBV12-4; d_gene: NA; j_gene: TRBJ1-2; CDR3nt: TGTGCCAGCAGTCCCCTATACCGACAGGATTATATGGGCTACACCTTC; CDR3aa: CASSPLYRQDYMGYTF
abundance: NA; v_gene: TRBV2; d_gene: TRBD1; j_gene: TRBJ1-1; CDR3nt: TGTGCCAGCAGTCGGACAGGGCTGGGATTAGGGAAGACTGAAGCTTTCTTT; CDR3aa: CASSRTGLGLGKTEAFF
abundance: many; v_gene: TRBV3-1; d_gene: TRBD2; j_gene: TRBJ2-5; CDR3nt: TGTGCCAGCAGCCGTATACTAGCGGGAGAAGAGACCCAGTACTTC; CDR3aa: CASSRILAGEETQYF
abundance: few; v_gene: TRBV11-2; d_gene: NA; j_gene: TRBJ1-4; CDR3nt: TGTGCCAGCAGCTCCCGGGCCCTTAATGAAAAACTGTTTTTT; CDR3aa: CASSSRALNEKLFF
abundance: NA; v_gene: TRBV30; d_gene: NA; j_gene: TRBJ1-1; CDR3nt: TGTGCCTGGAGTCTACGCGTTGGGGCAGAGTATTACTCTGAAGCTTTCTTT; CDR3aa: CAWSLRVGAEYYSEAFF
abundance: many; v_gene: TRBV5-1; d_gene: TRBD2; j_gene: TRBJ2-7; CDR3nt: TGCGCCAGCAGCGTAATCTTTAGCGGGAGGGCCGCGTACGAGCAGTACTTC; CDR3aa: CASSVIFSGRAAYEQYF
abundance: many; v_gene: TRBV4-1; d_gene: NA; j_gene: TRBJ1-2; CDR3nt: TGCGCCAGCAGCCAAGATCAGCGCCTTAACTATGGCTACACCTTC; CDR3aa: CASSQDQRLNYGYTF
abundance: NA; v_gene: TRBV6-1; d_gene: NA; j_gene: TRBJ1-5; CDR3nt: TGTGCCAGCACCGCCCGATGGGTGCAGCCCCAGCATTTT; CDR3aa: CASTARWVQPQHF
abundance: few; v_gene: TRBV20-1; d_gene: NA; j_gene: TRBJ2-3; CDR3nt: TGCAGTGCTAGCAGACATAGCACAGATACGCAGTATTTT; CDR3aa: CSASRHSTDTQYF
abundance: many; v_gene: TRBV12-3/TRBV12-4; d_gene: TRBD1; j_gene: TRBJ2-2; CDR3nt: TGTGCCAGCAGTCCGAACAGGGGGAGAACCGGGGAGCTGTTTTTT; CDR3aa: CASSPNRGRTGELFF
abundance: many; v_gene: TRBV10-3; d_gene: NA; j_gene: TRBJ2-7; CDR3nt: TGTGCCATCAGTGAGGGCGGGGTCGGAGAGCAGTACTTC; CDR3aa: CAISEGGVGEQYF
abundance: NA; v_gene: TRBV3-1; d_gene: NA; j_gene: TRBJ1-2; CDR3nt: TGTGCCAGCAGCACCCTAGCAGGGGCTCATGGCTACACCTTC; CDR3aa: CASSTLAGAHGYTF
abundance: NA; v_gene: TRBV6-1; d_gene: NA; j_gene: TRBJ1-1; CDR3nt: TGTGCCAGCAGTAGACAGGTGAAGGCTTTCTTT; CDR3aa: CASSRQVKAFF
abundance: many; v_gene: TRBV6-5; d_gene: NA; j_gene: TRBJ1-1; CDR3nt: TGTGCCAGCACCACCTTGGGGGTTGGAAACACTGAAGCTTTCTTT; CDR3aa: CASTTLGVGNTEAFF
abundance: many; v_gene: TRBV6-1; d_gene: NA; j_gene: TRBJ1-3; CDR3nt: TGTGCCAGCAGTGCCACAGGGCACTCTGGAAACACCATATATTTT; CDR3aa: CASSATGHSGNTIYF
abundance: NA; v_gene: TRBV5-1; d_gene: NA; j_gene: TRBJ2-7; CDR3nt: TGCGCCAGCCGTCACGGGACCGAAGTTTCCTACGAGCAGTACTTC; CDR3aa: CASRHGTEVSYEQYF
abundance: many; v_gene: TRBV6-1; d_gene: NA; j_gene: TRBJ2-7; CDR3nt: TGTGCCAGCAGGAACCCTCCCCACTCCTACGAGCAGTACTTC; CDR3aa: CASRNPPHSYEQYF
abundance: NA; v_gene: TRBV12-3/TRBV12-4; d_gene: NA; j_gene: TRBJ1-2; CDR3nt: TGTGCCAGCAGTTCCCAGGGCTACACCTTC; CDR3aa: CASSSQGYTF
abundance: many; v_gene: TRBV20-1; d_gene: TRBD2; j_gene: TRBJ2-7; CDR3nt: TGCAGTGCTGTTACTAGCGGGACTTACGAGCAGTACTTC; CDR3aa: CSAVTSGTYEQYF
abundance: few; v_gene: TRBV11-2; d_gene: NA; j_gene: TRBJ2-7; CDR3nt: TGTGCCAGCAGCTACATGGGGGAGCAGTACTTC; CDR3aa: CASSYMGEQYF
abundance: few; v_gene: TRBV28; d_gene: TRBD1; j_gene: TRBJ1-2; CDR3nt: TGTGCCAGCAGTCCTTACCCGACAGCGAGACAGGGAGGTGGCTACACCTTC; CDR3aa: CASSPYPTARQGGGYTF
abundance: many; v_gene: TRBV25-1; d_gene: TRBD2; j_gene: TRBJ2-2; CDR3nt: TGTGCCAGCAGTGAACCTAGCGGGAGGGGCACCGGGGAGCTGTTTTTT; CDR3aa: CASSEPSGRGTGELFF
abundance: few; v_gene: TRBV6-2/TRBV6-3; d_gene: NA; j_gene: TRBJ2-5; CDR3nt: TGTGCCAGCAGTCAGGGGACGGAGACCCAGTACTTC; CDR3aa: CASSQGTETQYF